This entry is about one T cell receptor beta chain. The data were obtained in a study of T cells in Graves' hyperthyroidism and ophthalmopathy. When hyperthyroidism was first diagnosed, the blood sample was taken, preceding any ophthalmopathy symptoms. TCR beta CDR3 sequences were amplified from RNA transcripts. During a first-round RT-PCR of the TCR CDR3, the HTBI primer set was used. Each CDR3 protein is one row after TCRdb ran MiXCR on the multiplex PCR reads. This table has hundreds of thousands of distinct CDR3 sequences, over 15% appearing once. Germline V CDR1 and CDR2: MNHNS, SASEGT. This CDR3 is built from 16 residues. The V and J ends lost 7 bases and 2 bases, in that order; junction bases with no gene match: 12.

The gene calls are TRBV6-1 and TRBJ2-5; 8 bases fit TRBD1. Sequencing input: blood. The sequence was obtained from a woman aged 50 to 60 with Graves' hyperthyroidism that later progressed to Graves' ophthalmopathy. CDR3 amino acids: CASKPETGAPQETQYF. In DNA form, the CDR3 reads TGTGCCAGCAAGCCGGAGACAGGGGCCCCTCAAGAGACCCAGTACTTC.